One T cell receptor beta chain is described in this entry. This clone was found a few times. It lacks a known antigen. No much larger clone is present one base from it, and per-base qualities are unavailable. The data were obtained in a study of control samples from healthy donors and cancer patients (dated by TCRdb to the early 2020s). Receptor amplification or capture employed the immunoSEQ multiplex PCR assay. TCRdb took over this immuneACCESS table, retaining in-frame rearrangements with V and J assigned. Such tables are incomplete; in checked studies, under half of the missing clones stem from an unresolved V gene, and the remainder is unexplained. For this sample the table gives 50,000 to 65,000 clones, of which 80% to 95% were detected only once. About 0.93% of the sample belongs to the ten largest clones. Based on the germline V gene (reference sequence), the CDR1 and CDR2 sequences are SGHKS and YYEKEE. Cut back by 4 bases and 2 bases, the V and J ends lie 10 bases apart. The CDR3, from cysteine to phenylalanine, totals 13 residues. CDR3 DNA is the only sequence kept; it has 39 bases, read in frame from the first base.

The source of this sequence is a man under 40 with colorectal cancer. Sequenced: PBMCs. The sequence joins TRBV5-5 to TRBJ2-7, with no confident D gene call. In nucleotide form, the sequence is TGTGCCAGCAGCACCTCCCCCACCTACGAGCAGTACTTC. Its protein product is CASSTSPTYEQYF.